Presented here are 7 T cell receptor beta chains from one specimen sequenced in a study of blood T cell repertoires in COVID-19. Clones were sequenced by immunoSEQ multiplex PCR, and TCRdb holds only the in-frame ones, with some missing. The sample contains about 100,000 clones, 87% of which appear only once. The sequenced sample was peripheral blood. The source of these receptors is a man aged 25-45 years in a cohort sampled during active COVID-19.

The V call is TRBV28, the J call TRBJ2-5; 10 nucleotides match TRBD1. The CDR3 runs to 13 residues. The V segment lost 6 bases and the J segment 5 bases; nucleotides outside the gene matches: 3. Germline loops: CDR1 MDHEN, CDR2 SYDVKM. CDR3 residues: CASSPDRGETQYF. CDR3 nucleotide sequence: TGTGCCAGCAGCCCGGACAGGGGGGAGACCCAGTACTTC.

This sequence joins TRBV18 and TRBJ1-1, with a weak D call TRBD1 (5 bases). Per germline, CDR1 KGHSH and CDR2 LQKENI. The V end lost 6 bases, the J end lost 6 bases, and 29 bases lay between the germline ends. The CDR3 consists of 18 residues. DNA of the CDR3: TGTGCCAGCTCTCCCCTTGTTCAGGGAGCGGGGAGTTTCGCTGAAGCTTTCTTT. Encoded protein: CASSPLVQGAGSFAEAFF.

Details on this clone: Other nucleotide sequences in the sample specify the same CDR3. The gene calls are TRBV7-2 and TRBJ2-7, with D maybe TRBD2 (6 bases). V shed 0 bases and J shed 1 base, with 7 bases lying between them. The CDR3 extends over 14 amino acids. Germline V lookup: CDR1 SGHTA, CDR2 FQGNSA. CDR3: CASSLAGGSYEQYF. The CDR3 coding sequence is TGTGCCAGCAGCTTAGCGGGGGGTTCCTACGAGCAGTACTTC. Full variable domain (outside the CDR3, taken from reference TRBV7-2 and TRBJ2-7): GAGVSQSPSNKVTEKGKDVELRCDPISGHTALYWYRQSLGQGLEFLIYFQGNSAPDKSGLPSDRFSAERTGGSVSTLTIQRTQQEDSAVYLCASSLAGGSYEQYFGPGTRLTVT.

The V gene is TRBV27, the J gene TRBJ2-7; 9 bases map to TRBD1. Germline-derived CDR1 and CDR2 are MNHEY and SMNVEV (reference sequence). The CDR3 has 14 amino acids. J was trimmed by 6 bases and V by 6 bases; bases with no gene match: 9. The CDR3 here is CASRPGQGGSEQYF. In DNA, the CDR3 is TGTGCCAGCAGACCGGGACAGGGAGGTTCCGAGCAGTACTTC.

The gene calls are TRBV19 and TRBJ1-4; tentatively, D is TRBD1 (6 bases). V lost 8 bases and J lost 4, with 11 bases in between. The CDR3 extends over 13 amino acids. From germline, CDR1 is LNHDA and CDR2 SQIVND (reference sequence). In nucleotides, the CDR3 is TGTGCCAGTCAAGGACAGCATAATGAAAAACTGTTTTTT. Its translation: CASQGQHNEKLFF.

The table lists this clone with a few counts. This chain connects TRBV6-5 to TRBJ2-7, with 14 bases matching TRBD2. The CDR3 sequence is 15 residues long. The V and J ends lost 7 bases and 3 bases, in that order; junction bases with no gene match: 5. Germline V lookup: CDR1 MNHEY, CDR2 SVGAGI. The CDR3 DNA is TGTGCCAGCACTCACGGGACTAGCGGGAGCTACGAGCAGTACTTC. Translated, it gives CASTHGTSGSYEQYF.

The genes are TRBV24-1 and TRBJ2-7; D gene uncertain. Trimming cost V 4 bases and J 0 bases, with 6 bases left between them. Germline V gene data show CDR1 as KGHDR and CDR2 as SFDVKD. This CDR3 is built from 13 residues. CDR3 nucleotides: TGTGCCACCAGTGACCTTAGCTCCTACGAGCAGTACTTC. Its translation: CATSDLSSYEQYF.